This entry lists 4 T cell receptor beta chains sequenced from one sample in a study of T cell responses to AZD1222 COVID-19 vaccine. Produced via immunoSEQ multiplex PCR; TCRdb's table is partial and in-frame only. The sample holds approximately 200,000 clones, roughly 90% seen once. Here the sequenced sample was peripheral blood, taken 28 days after the second AZD1222 dose. The receptors were gathered from an adult who received the AZD1222 COVID-19 vaccine.

V gene TRBV30 combines with J gene TRBJ1-5, with 7 nucleotides matching TRBD1. The CDR3 consists of 15 residues. Germline CDR1 reads GTSNPN; CDR2 reads SVGIG (reference sequence). V dropped 1 base and J dropped 0; count of bases not matched to a gene: 3. CDR3 in amino acids: CAWSEGTASNQPQHF. DNA of the CDR3: TGTGCCTGGAGTGAAGGGACAGCTAGCAATCAGCCCCAGCATTTT.

There are a few counts of this clone. The chain couples TRBV25-1 to TRBJ1-5, with TRBD1 as a possible D gene (6 bases). The V end lost 5 bases, the J end lost 0 bases, and 8 bases lay between the germline ends. This CDR3 is 14 amino acids long. Germline CDR1 is MGHDK and CDR2 is SYGVNS. The CDR3 nucleotides are TGTGCCAGCAGTCAGGGGTATAGCAATCAGCCCCAGCATTTT. This codes for CASSQGYSNQPQHF.

This rearrangement joins TRBV7-2 to TRBJ2-1, with D tentatively TRBD2 (6 bases). The CDR3 sequence is 14 residues long. Germline V gene sequence: CDR1 SGHTA, CDR2 FQGNSA. V was clipped by 3 bases and J by 3 bases, with 9 bases between them. The CDR3 loop is CASSFSTSYNEQFF. DNA for the CDR3: TGTGCCAGCAGCTTTTCGACTAGCTACAATGAGCAGTTCTTC.

The rearrangement links TRBV3-1 (or the pseudogene TRBV3-2) to TRBJ2-1, with 7 bases matching TRBD1. V lost 0 bases and J lost 4; bases outside the gene matches: 6. CDR3 size: 16 residues. Per germline, CDR1 LGHDT and CDR2 YNNKEL (reference sequence). CDR3 bases: TGTGCCAGCAGCCAAGAGGCAGGGGGAGCATACAATGAGCAGTTCTTC. Protein: CASSQEAGGAYNEQFF.